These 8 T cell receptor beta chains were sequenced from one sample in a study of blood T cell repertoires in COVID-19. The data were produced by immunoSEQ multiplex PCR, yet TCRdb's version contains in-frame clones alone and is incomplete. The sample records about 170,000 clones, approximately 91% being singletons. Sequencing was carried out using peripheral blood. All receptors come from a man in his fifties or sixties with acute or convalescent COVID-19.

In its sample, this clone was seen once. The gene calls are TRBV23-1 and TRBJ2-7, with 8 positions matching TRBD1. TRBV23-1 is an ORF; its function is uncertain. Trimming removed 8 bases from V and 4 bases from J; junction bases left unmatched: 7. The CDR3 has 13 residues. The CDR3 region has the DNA TGCGCCAGCGTGTCGGACAGGGTGTACGAGCAGTACGTC. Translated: CASVSDRVYEQYV.

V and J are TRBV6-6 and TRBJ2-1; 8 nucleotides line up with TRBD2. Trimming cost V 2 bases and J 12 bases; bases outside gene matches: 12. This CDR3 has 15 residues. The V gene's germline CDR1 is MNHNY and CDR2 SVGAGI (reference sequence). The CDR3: CASSYRGGSGAPQFF. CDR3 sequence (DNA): TGTGCCAGCAGTTACCGGGGGGGGTCTGGGGCCCCGCAGTTCTTC.

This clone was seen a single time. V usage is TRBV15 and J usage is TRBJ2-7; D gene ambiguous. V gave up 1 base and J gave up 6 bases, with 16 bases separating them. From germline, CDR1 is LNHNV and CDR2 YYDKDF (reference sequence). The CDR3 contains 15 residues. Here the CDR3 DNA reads TGTGCCACCAGCAGAGTTGGGCTCTCCCCTCTCGAGCAGTACTTC. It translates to CATSRVGLSPLEQYF.

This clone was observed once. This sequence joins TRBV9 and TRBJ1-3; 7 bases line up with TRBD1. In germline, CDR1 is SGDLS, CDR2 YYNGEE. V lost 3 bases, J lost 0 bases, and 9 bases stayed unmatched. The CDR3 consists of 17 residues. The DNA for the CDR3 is TGTGCCAGCAGCGCCCACAACCGGGACAGCTCTGGAAACACCATATATTTT. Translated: CASSAHNRDSSGNTIYF.

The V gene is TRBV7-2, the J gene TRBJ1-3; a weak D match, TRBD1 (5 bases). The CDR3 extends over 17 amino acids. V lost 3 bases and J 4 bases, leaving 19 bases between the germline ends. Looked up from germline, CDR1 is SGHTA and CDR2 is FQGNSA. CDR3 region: CASSFLSGGGVGNTIYF. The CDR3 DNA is TGTGCCAGCAGCTTTTTATCTGGGGGGGGTGTAGGAAACACCATATATTTT.

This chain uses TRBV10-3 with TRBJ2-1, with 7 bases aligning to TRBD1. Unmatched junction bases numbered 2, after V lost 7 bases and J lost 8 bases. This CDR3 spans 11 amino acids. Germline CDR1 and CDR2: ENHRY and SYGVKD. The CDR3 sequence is CAITTGDEQFF. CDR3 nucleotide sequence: TGTGCCATCACCACAGGGGATGAGCAGTTCTTC.

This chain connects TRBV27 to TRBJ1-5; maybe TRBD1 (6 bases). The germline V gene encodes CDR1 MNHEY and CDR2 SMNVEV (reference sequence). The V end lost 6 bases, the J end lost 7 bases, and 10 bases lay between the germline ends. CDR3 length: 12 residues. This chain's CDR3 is CASSTGRQPQHF. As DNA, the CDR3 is TGTGCCAGCAGCACAGGGAGACAGCCCCAGCATTTT.

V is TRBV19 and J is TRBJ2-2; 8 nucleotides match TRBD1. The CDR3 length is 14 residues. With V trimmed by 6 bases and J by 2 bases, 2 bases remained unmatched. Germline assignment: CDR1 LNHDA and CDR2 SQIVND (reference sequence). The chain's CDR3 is CASSGQGNTGELFF. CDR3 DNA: TGTGCCAGTAGCGGACAGGGCAACACCGGGGAGCTGTTTTTT.